This is a list of T cell receptor beta chains from one sample in a study of blood T cell repertoires in COVID-19. Measured with immunoSEQ multiplex PCR; TCRdb has only the in-frame clones, and not every one. The sample has about 70,000 clones, 70% to 90% seen once; the top ten hold less than 15%. The sequencing input was peripheral blood. The receptors were gathered from a human donor in a cohort sampled during active COVID-19. The CDR3 runs from the conserved cysteine through the conserved F or W. Each record gives: CDR3 length, D gene, clone size, J gene, V gene, CDR3 DNA, CDR3 protein. A D gene is named only where the DNA matches it firmly. Not every row has a clone size; where given, it reads once, few, many or a size class.

length: 13; D: TRBD1; size: .; J: TRBJ1-5; V: TRBV24-1; DNA: TGTGCCACTCAGGACAGGGGGGGCCAGCCCCAGCATTTT; CDR3: CATQDRGGQPQHF
length: 17; D: .; size: once; J: TRBJ1-3; V: TRBV7-9; DNA: TGTGCCAGCAGCTTAGATATTGGGCAGAGCTCTGGAAACACCATATATTTT; CDR3: CASSLDIGQSSGNTIYF
length: 15; D: TRBD1; size: .; J: TRBJ2-5; V: TRBV5-6; DNA: TGTGCCAGCAGTTCAACACAGGGGTTTGAAGAGACCCAGTACTTC; CDR3: CASSSTQGFEETQYF
length: 13; D: TRBD1; size: .; J: TRBJ2-7; V: TRBV6-2/TRBV6-3; DNA: TGTGCCAGCAGTTTGGGACAGTTCTACGAGCAGTACTTC; CDR3: CASSLGQFYEQYF
length: 13; D: TRBD1; size: once; J: TRBJ1-1; V: TRBV27; DNA: TGTGCCAGCAGTGTGACAGGGGGCACTGAAGCTTTCTTT; CDR3: CASSVTGGTEAFF
length: 14; D: .; size: .; J: TRBJ2-3; V: TRBV27; DNA: TGTGCCAGCAGTCCCGACGGGAACACAGATACGCAGTATTTT; CDR3: CASSPDGNTDTQYF
length: 12; D: .; size: .; J: TRBJ1-1; V: TRBV11-2; DNA: TGTGCCAGCAGCCTTCAGGGCATTGAAGCTTTCTTT; CDR3: CASSLQGIEAFF
length: 17; D: TRBD2; size: few; J: TRBJ2-1; V: TRBV7-7; DNA: TGTGCCTCCAGCAGAGTCCCGGGGGGGCTTGTTAACAATGAGCAGTTCTTC; CDR3: CASSRVPGGLVNNEQFF
length: 18; D: TRBD1; size: .; J: TRBJ2-7; V: TRBV5-1; DNA: TGCGCCAGCAGCATAGAGGGGACCAGACAGGGGGCTTCCTACGAGCAGTACTTC; CDR3: CASSIEGTRQGASYEQYF
length: 17; D: TRBD1; size: .; J: TRBJ2-1; V: TRBV10-3; DNA: TGTGCCATCAGTGGTCTTGGACAGGGTAGCTCCTACAATGAGCAGTTCTTC; CDR3: CAISGLGQGSSYNEQFF
length: 12; D: .; size: .; J: TRBJ2-3; V: TRBV10-3; DNA: TGTGCCATCAGCCAAGCCACAGATACGCAGTATTTT; CDR3: CAISQATDTQYF
length: 15; D: TRBD2; size: once; J: TRBJ2-1; V: TRBV7-6; DNA: TGTGCCAGCAGCAACGGACTAGCGGGCGGCAATGAGCAGTTCTTC; CDR3: CASSNGLAGGNEQFF
length: 17; D: TRBD1; size: .; J: TRBJ1-6; V: TRBV18; DNA: TGTGCCAGCTCACCTAATACCGACAGGGGTGGGAATTCACCCCTCCACTTT; CDR3: CASSPNTDRGGNSPLHF
length: 15; D: TRBD1; size: .; J: TRBJ2-1; V: TRBV7-2; DNA: TGTGCCAGCAGCTTTGTTGGGACAGACTACAATGAGCAGTTCTTC; CDR3: CASSFVGTDYNEQFF
length: 17; D: TRBD2; size: .; J: TRBJ2-1; V: TRBV28; DNA: TGTGCCAGCAATAAGAGGCTAGCGGGGGATCTCTACAATGAGCAGTTCTTC; CDR3: CASNKRLAGDLYNEQFF
length: 16; D: .; size: .; J: TRBJ2-1; V: TRBV7-7; DNA: TGTGCCAGCAGCTTAGAGGGGGGGTCCTCCTACAATGAGCAGTTCTTC; CDR3: CASSLEGGSSYNEQFF
length: 15; D: TRBD1; size: once; J: TRBJ1-4; V: TRBV3-1/TRBV3-2; DNA: TGTGCCAGCAGCCTTGAGGGACAGCCTAATGAAAAACTGTTTTTT; CDR3: CASSLEGQPNEKLFF
length: 15; D: TRBD1; size: few; J: TRBJ1-1; V: TRBV4-1; DNA: TGCGCCAGCAGCCAAATAGACAGGGAGAACACTGAAGCTTTCTTT; CDR3: CASSQIDRENTEAFF
length: 15; D: TRBD2; size: .; J: TRBJ2-1; V: TRBV19; DNA: TGTGCCAGTAGTCTTTATAGCGGGGGGGCCGATGAGCAGTTCTTC; CDR3: CASSLYSGGADEQFF
length: 16; D: TRBD2; size: .; J: TRBJ2-2; V: TRBV27; DNA: TGTGCCAGCAGTCCACCCGTTGGGGGGGGTGGCGGGGAGCTGTTTTTT; CDR3: CASSPPVGGGGGELFF
length: 12; D: TRBD1; size: .; J: TRBJ1-2; V: TRBV2; DNA: TGTGCCAGCAGTACGGACAGGGATGGCTACACCTTC; CDR3: CASSTDRDGYTF
length: 14; D: .; size: .; J: TRBJ2-1; V: TRBV7-9; DNA: TGTGCCAGCAGCTTGGTGTCAGGGTGGGTTGAGCAGTTCTTC; CDR3: CASSLVSGWVEQFF
length: 15; D: .; size: .; J: TRBJ1-2; V: TRBV2; DNA: TGTGCCAGCAGTGAAAGAGAGATTTTCGTCTATGGCTACACCTTC; CDR3: CASSEREIFVYGYTF
length: 14; D: TRBD1; size: .; J: TRBJ2-7; V: TRBV2; DNA: TGTGCCAGCGAGCGGCAGGGGGTGTCCTACGAGCAGTACTTC; CDR3: CASERQGVSYEQYF